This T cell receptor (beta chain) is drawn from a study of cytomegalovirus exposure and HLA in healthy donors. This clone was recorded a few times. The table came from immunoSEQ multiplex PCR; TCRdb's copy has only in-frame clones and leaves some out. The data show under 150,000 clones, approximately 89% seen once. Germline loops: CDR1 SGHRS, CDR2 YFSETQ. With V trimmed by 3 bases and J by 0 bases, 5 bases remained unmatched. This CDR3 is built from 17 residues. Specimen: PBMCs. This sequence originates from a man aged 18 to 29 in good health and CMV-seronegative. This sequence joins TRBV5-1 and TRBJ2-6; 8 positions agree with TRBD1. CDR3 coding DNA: TGCGCCAGCAGCTGGCGACAGGGGAGCTCTGGGGCCAACGTCCTGACTTTC. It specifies CASSWRQGSSGANVLTF.